This T cell receptor (beta chain) was sequenced for a study of vaccination and CD4 T cells after COVID-19 (dated by TCRdb to between 2020 and 2023). For the study in its entirety: Every convalescent patient had a positive nasal swab PCR test for SARS-CoV-2, with mild disease in roughly nine patients and severe disease in one. Six males and four females were included in the convalescent cohort, with two Hispanic individuals, seven Caucasians, two Asians and one multiracial person represented. Participants got two doses of the Pfizer-BioNTech BNT162b2 vaccine (n=8) or two doses of the Moderna mRNA-1273 vaccine (n=2). Post-COVID blood samples from convalescent patients were collected a median of roughly 100 days after diagnosis, with a range of roughly 30 to 170 days. Post-vaccine blood samples were obtained a median of around 67 days after the second vaccine dose, with a range of 14 to 241 days. For stimulating the cultures, overlapping spike peptide pools were used, derived from SARS-CoV-2 as well as from the common cold coronaviruses HCoV-NL63, HCoV-OC43 and HCoV-229E. As controls, cultures received a CEFX viral epitope pool (the positive control), an HIV-1 Nef peptide pool (the negative control), or no peptide at all. The spike-specific CD4+ TCR repertoire was compared before and after mRNA vaccination in 10 to 11 COVID-19 convalescent patients and several infection-naive healthy vaccine recipients.

What the study reported, not specific to this receptor: Nearly all vaccine-specific clones in convalescent patients (304 of 307) were mono-reactive for SARS-CoV-2 spike rather than cross-reactive with common cold coronaviruses. The study included relatively few convalescent patients and did not analyze early timepoints after natural infection. Among convalescent patients, a median around 83% of the SARS-CoV-2-reactive clones seen after vaccination appeared only after vaccination, which suggests priming specific to the vaccine. The median number of SARS-CoV-2-reactive clonotypes rose from 20 to 25 after infection to a few dozen after vaccination, but the change was not significant.

The method behind the library was PCR. TCR sequencing of DNA from cultured CD4+ T cells used the Oncomine TCR Beta short-read assay at the Johns Hopkins FTIC core. Genomic DNA was extracted from the cultured CD4+ T cells with the QIAamp micro DNA kit. Oncomine TCR Beta libraries from cultured CD4+ T cells were pooled with unique dual indexes and sequenced on an Illumina iSeq 100. From the authors' description of their analysis: Non-productive sequences were filtered out, and CDR3s that did not start with C, did not end with F or W, or were shorter than 7 amino acids were discarded. The MANAFEST web application was used to identify antigen-specific clonotypes by comparing peptide-stimulated wells against reference wells and other culture wells. For a clone to be called positive, the clone needed an FDR below 0.05, an odds ratio above 5, and a productive frequency above 0.1% in at least two of three replicate wells. Cross-reactive clonotypes were defined as significantly expanded in both SARS-CoV-2 spike wells and at least one common cold coronavirus spike condition. Levenshtein distances (stringdist) and unrooted phylogenetic trees (ape) in R version 3.6.1 were used to assess CDR3 homology. TCRdb took the public reads, trimmed them with fastp at Q25, ran MiXCR for clone calling and kept in-frame beta chains. When rows share a CDR3 protein, they turn into one entry using the most common DNA and genes. TCRdb, not the original authors, processed these V and J calls. A total of about 15,000 distinct CDR3 sequences appear in this sample, roughly half of them only once. The ten largest clonotypes hold about 13% of the sample.

The treatment or condition tag for this specimen amounts to: roughly ten-day PBMC culture with coronavirus spike peptide pools or control peptides (ViraFEST assay). To expand antigen-specific T cells with peptide pools and then pick out the expanded clonotypes through TCR sequencing, the study relied on the ViraFEST assay. The convalescent patients' positive SARS-CoV-2 PCR tests were from March to December 2020, which was before the Alpha, Beta and Delta variants emerged in the United States. PBMCs were cultured at 1.5 million to 2 million per well in IMDM supplemented with 5% human AB serum and about 9.5 IU/ml IL-2, with approximately 10 ug/ml peptide pools added. Half of the culture medium was replaced with fresh IL-2-containing medium on days 3 and 7. CD4+ T cells were isolated after 10 days of culture through negative selection using the EasySep CD4+ T cell isolation kit. Ficoll-Paque Plus gradient centrifugation was used to isolate PBMCs from whole blood, and the isolated PBMCs were then either used fresh or cryopreserved at -140C. Culture conditions were generally each tested in triplicate wells.

As concerns this clonotype: Its target antigen remains unknown. Base quality data are lacking; no much larger clone is found one base away.

The CDR3 spans 13 residues, from the cysteine through the phenylalanine. Kept here is only the CDR3 DNA, which spans 39 bases and is read in frame from base 1. V lost 4 bases and J lost 5 bases; the stretch between them is 11 bases long. Looking up the germline V gene yields CDR1 SGDLS and CDR2 YYNGEE. Sample: CD4+ T cells from blood, cultured in vitro. This chain is built from TRBV9 and TRBJ2-3; the D gene cannot be resolved beyond TRBD1 or TRBD2, each matching 5 bases. The source of this sequence is a human donor who had recovered from COVID-19. The bases read TGTGCCAGCAGCTTCCGGGGCGGAGATACGCAGTATTTT. Translation gives CASSFRGGDTQYF.